The T cell receptor (beta chain) under discussion was sequenced for a study of blood T cell repertoires in COVID-19. In the authors' workflow: The assay estimated nucleated cells by amplifying reference gene primers. TCRdb keeps only in-frame clones here, not all; method: immunoSEQ multiplex PCR. The DNA was the basis for D and trimming; V, J and clone size are from that table. The sample lists 250,000 to 300,000 clones, 86% seen once, with 2.5% to 3% in the top ten. The V gene's germline CDR1 is MNHEY and CDR2 SVGAGI. Trimming shortened V by 6 bases and J by 5 bases, and 10 bases separated the two germline ends. The CDR3 covers 12 residues.

The chain uses TRBV6-5 and TRBJ1-2, with D possibly being TRBD1 (5 bases). This receptor was taken from a woman aged 30 to 39 with active or convalescent COVID-19. Sequenced sample: peripheral blood. CDR3 DNA: TGTGCCAGCAGGCAGGGATGGTATGGCTACACCTTC. Its protein product is CASRQGWYGYTF.